This entry features one T cell receptor beta chain sequence. Its matching antigen is unknown. The record originates from a study of OX40 agonist ivuxolimab in advanced cancers. Turning to the study itself: In this trial design, patients received ivuxolimab intravenously at 0.01 to 10 mg/kg every 2 weeks.

Clones were read by immunoSEQ multiplex PCR, and TCRdb kept only the in-frame ones, dropping some. The sample includes about 40,000 clones, 75% to 90% of them seen just once. Whole-study findings and limits: The antigen specificity of the peripheral T cells (those that were expanded) was not determined. CD4+ and CD8+ blood T cells expanded clonally by week 6 at 0.1 to 3.0 mg/kg.

Germline assignment: CDR1 LGHNT and CDR2 FRNRAP. This CDR3 has 20 residues. The junction had 19 bases not matched to a gene; V was cut back by 2 bases and J by 2 bases. Material: CD4+ or CD8+ T cells sorted from blood, obtained in a trial of the OX40 agonist ivuxolimab. The source of this sequence is an adult with an advanced solid tumor such as melanoma, head and neck, liver or kidney cancer. The chain links TRBV12-5 to TRBJ1-1, with 8 bases aligning to TRBD1. The CDR3 sequence: CASGLSLFPQGAGGNTEAFF. The CDR3 region has the DNA TGTGCTAGTGGTTTGTCTCTTTTCCCCCAGGGGGCGGGGGGCAACACTGAAGCTTTCTTT.